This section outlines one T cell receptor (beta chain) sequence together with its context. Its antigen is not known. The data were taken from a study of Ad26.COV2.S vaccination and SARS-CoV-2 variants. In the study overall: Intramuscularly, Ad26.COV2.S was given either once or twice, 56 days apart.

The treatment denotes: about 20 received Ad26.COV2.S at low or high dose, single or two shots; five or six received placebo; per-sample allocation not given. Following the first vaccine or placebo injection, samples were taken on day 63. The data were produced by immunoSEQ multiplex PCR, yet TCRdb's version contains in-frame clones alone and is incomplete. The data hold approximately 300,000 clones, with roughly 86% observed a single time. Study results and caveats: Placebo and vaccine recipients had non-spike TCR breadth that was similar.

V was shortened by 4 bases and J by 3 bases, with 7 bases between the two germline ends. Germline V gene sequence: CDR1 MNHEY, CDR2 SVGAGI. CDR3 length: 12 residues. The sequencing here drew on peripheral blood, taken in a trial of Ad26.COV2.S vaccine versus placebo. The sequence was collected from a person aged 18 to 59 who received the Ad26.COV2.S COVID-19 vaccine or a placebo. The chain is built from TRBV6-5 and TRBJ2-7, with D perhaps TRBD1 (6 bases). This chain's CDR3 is CASSLGGYEQYF. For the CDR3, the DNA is TGTGCCAGCAGTTTAGGGGGCTACGAGCAGTACTTC.